This T cell receptor (beta chain) was identified during a study of blood T cell repertoires in COVID-19. Measured with immunoSEQ multiplex PCR; TCRdb has only the in-frame clones, and not every one. Found here are about 170,000 clones, over 60% of them singletons; the top ten hold roughly 7.5%. Trimming removed 5 bases from V and 10 bases from J, with 15 bases in between. CDR3 length: 12 residues. Germline V gene lookup returns CDR1 SGHTS and CDR2 YDEGEE. V is TRBV5-8 and J is TRBJ1-2; weak D call: TRBD1 (5 bases). The sequencing sample was made of peripheral blood. This clonotype was obtained from a man between 60 and 70 years old with acute or convalescent COVID-19. Here the CDR3 DNA reads TGTGCCAGCAGTGTGGATGGGGGGACCTACACCTTC. Translating gives CASSVDGGTYTF.